This is a list of T cell receptor beta chains from one sample in a study of identical twins. One entry per CDR3 protein, called by TCRdb with MiXCR from the 5' RACE reads. The sample lists hundreds of thousands of distinct CDR3 sequences; around a sixth were seen once. This sample was shared with a second study, whose subject was T cells expressing NK-cell markers.

Specimen: PBMCs. Receptors were obtained from a woman in her late teens or twenties in good health. Both conserved end residues are part of each CDR3. The D gene is left open where the match is weak. Some rows have no size entry. The others give once, few or many, or a class for an expanded clone.

. TRBJ1-1 . TRBV7-2 CASSLAPTVNTEAFF TGTGCCAGCAGCTTAGCGCCCACAGTGAACACTGAAGCTTTCTTT
. TRBJ1-2 TRBD1 TRBV7-9 CASSLVGDRGYGYTF TGTGCCAGCAGCTTAGTAGGGGACAGGGGCTATGGCTACACCTTC
few TRBJ2-2 . TRBV7-2 CASGLALSGNTGELFF TGTGCCAGCGGACTCGCACTTAGCGGCAACACCGGGGAGCTGTTTTTT
few TRBJ2-5 . TRBV5-1 CASSLSLAALQGETQYF TGCGCCAGCAGCTTGTCGTTGGCAGCCCTACAAGGAGAGACCCAGTACTTC
few TRBJ2-1 . TRBV6-1 CASSGPSSYEQFF TGTGCCAGCTCGGGGCCGAGTTCTTATGAGCAGTTCTTC
many TRBJ2-1 TRBD1 TRBV5-6 CASSSTGGSYNEQFF TGTGCCAGCAGCTCAACAGGGGGCTCCTACAATGAGCAGTTCTTC
. TRBJ2-2 TRBD2 TRBV5-6 CASSETSSGELFF TGTGCCAGCAGCGAGACTAGCTCCGGGGAGCTGTTTTTT
. TRBJ2-5 TRBD2 TRBV29-1 CSVLSGGAFGTQYF TGCAGCGTACTCAGCGGGGGGGCCTTTGGGACCCAGTACTTC
once TRBJ2-5 . TRBV5-4 CASSPPGLQKETQYF TGTGCCAGCAGCCCCCCCGGGCTCCAAAAAGAGACCCAGTACTTC
. TRBJ2-3 . TRBV7-9 CASSWAAWSTDTQYF TGTGCCAGCAGCTGGGCGGCGTGGAGCACAGATACGCAGTATTTT
. TRBJ2-3 TRBD2 TRBV12-5 CASAEASGLSTDTQYF TGTGCTAGTGCTGAAGCTAGCGGGCTGTCTACAGATACGCAGTATTTT
few TRBJ2-2 . TRBV6-1 CASCDTGLGGELFF TGTGCCAGCTGCGATACAGGGTTGGGCGGGGAGCTGTTTTTT
. TRBJ2-5 . TRBV3-1 CASSQDSQTQYF TGTGCCAGCAGCCAAGATAGTCAGACCCAGTACTTC
. TRBJ2-5 TRBD2 TRBV12-3/TRBV12-4 CASSLSRGGVETQYF TGTGCCAGCAGTTTGTCGCGGGGGGGCGTGGAGACCCAGTACTTC
. TRBJ2-1 TRBD1 TRBV19 CASSPATGTEFNNEQFF TGTGCCAGTAGTCCTGCTACCGGGACAGAATTTAACAATGAGCAGTTCTTC
few TRBJ2-1 TRBD1 TRBV27 CATAGMVGDRDNEQFF TGTGCCACAGCAGGAATGGTAGGGGACAGGGACAATGAGCAGTTCTTC
few TRBJ1-2 . TRBV12-3/TRBV12-4 CASSPAGTNYGYTF TGTGCCAGCAGTCCCGCTGGGACTAACTATGGCTACACCTTC
few TRBJ2-1 . TRBV5-5 CASSPEPTNEQFF TGTGCCAGCAGCCCGGAGCCCACCAATGAGCAGTTCTTC
. TRBJ2-7 . TRBV7-2 CASSLDVNSYEQYF TGTGCCAGCAGCTTAGACGTCAACTCCTACGAGCAGTACTTC
few TRBJ2-7 . TRBV10-3 CATLGQRDSYEQYF TGTGCCACCCTGGGACAACGAGATTCCTACGAGCAGTACTTC
. TRBJ2-5 TRBD2 TRBV9 CASSTATSGSQETQYF TGTGCCAGCAGCACGGCGACTAGCGGGAGCCAAGAGACCCAGTACTTC
. TRBJ2-7 TRBD1 TRBV10-3 CATLDRDRAYEQYF TGTGCCACCCTAGACCGGGACAGAGCCTACGAGCAGTACTTC
few TRBJ2-5 TRBD2 TRBV20-1 CSARAGSGGGETQYF TGCAGTGCTAGAGCAGGTAGCGGGGGAGGAGAGACCCAGTACTTC
. TRBJ2-3 . TRBV6-2/TRBV6-3 CASSYDRRSPTSDTQYF TGTGCCAGCAGTTACGACCGGCGGAGTCCAACTTCGGATACGCAGTATTTT
many TRBJ2-1 . TRBV12-3/TRBV12-4 CASSLGSGVEQFF TGTGCCAGCAGTTTAGGGTCGGGAGTAGAGCAGTTCTTC
few TRBJ2-7 . TRBV6-5 CASSYNPSNYDYEQYF TGTGCCAGCAGTTATAACCCATCGAACTACGACTACGAGCAGTACTTC
. TRBJ1-2 . TRBV7-9 CASSPHNSVGGYTF TGTGCCAGCAGCCCCCACAATTCGGTTGGAGGCTACACCTTC
few TRBJ2-7 TRBD2 TRBV7-9 CASSALAGGRYEQYF TGTGCCAGCAGCGCACTAGCGGGGGGTCGTTACGAGCAGTACTTC
few TRBJ2-7 . TRBV29-1 CSVALGGPYEQYF TGCAGCGTTGCCTTGGGGGGACCCTACGAGCAGTACTTC
few TRBJ1-2 . TRBV20-1 CSAPSGDRTNYGYTF TGCAGTGCCCCCTCGGGGGATCGAACTAACTATGGCTACACCTTC
. TRBJ2-7 TRBD1 TRBV29-1 CSVPGQGYNEQYF TGCAGCGTTCCGGGACAGGGGTATAACGAGCAGTACTTC
few TRBJ2-1 . TRBV20-1 CSAREVADPRGEQFF TGCAGTGCTAGAGAGGTAGCGGACCCCAGGGGTGAGCAGTTCTTC
few TRBJ2-5 . TRBV2 CASSEGRETQYF TGTGCCAGCAGTGAGGGTAGAGAGACCCAGTACTTC
. TRBJ2-7 . TRBV18 CASSPSFDEQYF TGTGCCAGCTCACCTTCCTTTGACGAGCAGTACTTC
. TRBJ2-1 TRBD2 TRBV10-3 CAIRELADNEQFF TGTGCCATCAGGGAACTAGCGGACAATGAGCAGTTCTTC
. TRBJ2-5 . TRBV20-1 CSASGLDQETQYF TGCAGTGCTAGTGGACTGGATCAAGAGACCCAGTACTTC
. TRBJ1-2 TRBD1 TRBV20-1 CSASEAGTGYYGYTF TGCAGTGCTAGTGAGGCCGGGACAGGGTATTATGGCTACACCTTC
. TRBJ1-5 . TRBV12-3/TRBV12-4 CASSIQYTGNPGNQPQHF TGTGCCAGCAGCATCCAATATACAGGGAATCCGGGCAATCAGCCCCAGCATTTT
. TRBJ2-2 TRBD1 TRBV13 CASSLQGASTGELFF TGTGCCAGCAGCTTACAGGGGGCGTCAACCGGGGAGCTGTTTTTT
. TRBJ2-1 TRBD2 TRBV7-9 CASSFQAGGPNEQFF TGTGCCAGCAGCTTCCAGGCGGGGGGGCCGAATGAGCAGTTCTTC
few TRBJ2-7 TRBD2 TRBV6-1 CASEERGQSYEQYF TGTGCCAGCGAGGAGCGGGGCCAATCCTACGAGCAGTACTTC
many TRBJ1-5 . TRBV6-6 CASSYGGQPQHF TGTGCCAGCAGTTACGGAGGTCAGCCCCAGCATTTT
few TRBJ1-2 . TRBV7-9 CASSPDGTLWYGYTF TGTGCCAGCAGCCCAGACGGGACTTTGTGGTATGGCTACACCTTC
. TRBJ2-5 TRBD2 TRBV6-5 CASSYSIGSGGYQETQYF TGTGCCAGCAGTTACTCGATTGGTAGCGGGGGGTACCAAGAGACCCAGTACTTC
. TRBJ2-1 . TRBV20-1 CSARDLAAPSWNEQFF TGCAGTGCTAGAGATCTGGCCGCCCCCAGTTGGAATGAGCAGTTCTTC
. TRBJ2-1 . TRBV20-1 CSAGLTNEQFF TGCAGTGCTGGTCTGACCAATGAGCAGTTCTTC
. TRBJ2-2 . TRBV20-1 CSASKAGMTGELFF TGCAGTGCTAGTAAAGCGGGCATGACCGGGGAGCTGTTTTTT
. TRBJ1-2 . TRBV1 CTSSLRKDGYTF TGCACCAGCAGCCTCCGGAAGGATGGCTACACCTTC
few TRBJ1-1 . TRBV15 CATSRDRYTEAFF TGTGCCACCAGCAGGGACCGATACACTGAAGCTTTCTTT
. TRBJ2-1 TRBD2 TRBV20-1 CSAPSLAGDAYNEQFF TGCAGTGCTCCTAGCCTAGCGGGAGATGCTTACAATGAGCAGTTCTTC
. TRBJ2-1 TRBD2 TRBV20-1 CSARPPGTSIYNEQFF TGCAGTGCTAGACCCCCCGGGACTAGCATCTACAATGAGCAGTTCTTC
few TRBJ1-2 TRBD1 TRBV19 CASRTGGSVYGYTF TGTGCCAGTAGGACAGGGGGCAGTGTCTATGGCTACACCTTC
few TRBJ1-2 TRBD1 TRBV5-1 CASSRGTGGERDGYTF TGCGCCAGCAGCCGAGGGACAGGGGGCGAAAGGGATGGCTACACCTTC
. TRBJ2-1 TRBD2 TRBV19 CATGLAGDSIEQFF TGTGCCACGGGACTAGCGGGAGATAGCATCGAGCAGTTCTTC